Listed here are 14 T cell receptor beta chains from one sample, sequenced in a study of T cells after yellow fever vaccination. TCRdb re-analysed the 5' RACE reads in MiXCR, keeping a single row per CDR3 protein. Of hundreds of thousands of distinct CDR3 sequences detected, over 9% appear once; the ten largest clones hold 14% to 15%. Sequenced material: PBMCs, taken on the day of the yellow fever booster vaccination. Receptor source: a man in his thirties or forties who received the YFV17D yellow fever vaccine.

The chain combines TRBV27 with TRBJ2-7; D remains unclear. Germline values: CDR1 MNHEY, CDR2 SMNVEV (reference sequence). V dropped 2 bases and J dropped 2 bases, with 16 bases sitting between them. The CDR3 length is 16 residues. The chain's CDR3 is CASSLGAGPSTYEQYF. CDR3 sequence (DNA): TGTGCCAGCAGTTTAGGAGCCGGGCCATCCACCTACGAGCAGTACTTC.

The chain combines TRBV6-2 or TRBV6-3 with TRBJ2-3, with 10 positions matching TRBD1. The CDR3 runs 14 residues. The germline V gene encodes CDR1 MNHEY and CDR2 SVGEGT. J lost 9 bases, V lost 6 bases, and 9 bases had no gene match. The CDR3 reads CASSGTGVYGTQYF. The CDR3 nucleotides read TGTGCCAGCAGCGGGACAGGGGTTTATGGGACGCAGTATTTT.

V gene TRBV5-1 combines with J gene TRBJ2-7; D remains unclear. Germline-derived CDR1 and CDR2 are SGHRS and YFSETQ. The V and J ends lost 7 bases and 6 bases respectively, with 11 bases between them. CDR3 length equals 11 residues. CDR3 protein: CASAREREQYF. CDR3 in DNA: TGCGCCAGCGCTAGGGAACGCGAGCAGTACTTC.

This chain uses TRBV2 with TRBJ1-1; D unresolved. The CDR3 sequence is 17 residues long. Germline values: CDR1 SNHLY, CDR2 FYNNEI. V lost 0 bases and J 5 bases, leaving 19 bases between the germline ends. This CDR3 reads CASSEALPGSLWTEAFF. The CDR3 DNA reads as TGTGCCAGCAGTGAAGCGCTTCCAGGCTCCCTGTGGACTGAAGCTTTCTTT.

The rearrangement uses TRBV19 and TRBJ2-7, with 10 positions matching TRBD2. Per germline, CDR1 LNHDA and CDR2 SQIVND (reference sequence). V was clipped by 5 bases and J by 3 bases; unmatched bases: 4. This CDR3 region has 14 residues. Here the CDR3 reads CASSGGTSDYEQYF. The CDR3 DNA reads as TGTGCCAGTAGTGGCGGGACTAGCGACTACGAGCAGTACTTC.

Many counts were recorded for this clonotype. This chain uses TRBV12-3 or TRBV12-4 with TRBJ1-1; TRBD1 matches 7 bases. With 2 bases clipped from V and 8 bases from J, the junction kept 8 bases outside the gene matches. The CDR3 contains 14 residues. CDR3 region: CASSLPLRGPEAFF. CDR3 in DNA: TGTGCCAGCAGTTTACCGTTGAGGGGGCCCGAAGCTTTCTTT.

There are a few counts of this clonotype. The rearrangement joins TRBV10-2 to TRBJ2-7; D is unclear. Germline CDR1 and CDR2: WSHSY and SAAADI. Trimming shortened V by 4 bases and J by 2 bases, and 18 bases separated the two germline ends. The CDR3 extends over 16 amino acids. CDR3 DNA: TGCGCCAGCAGTGTTCCTTTTAGGACGGAGACCTACGAGCAGTACTTC. Amino acids: CASSVPFRTETYEQYF.

A few counts support this clonotype. The chain is built from TRBV5-5 and TRBJ1-2; D is unclear. This CDR3 is built from 14 residues. Germline CDR1 SGHKS, CDR2 YYEKEE (reference sequence). Trimming took 7 bases from V and 5 from J, leaving 18 bases between them. Here the CDR3 DNA reads TGTGCCAGCGCGCCCCGAACGGAAGGATATGGCTACACCTTC. It is translated as CASAPRTEGYGYTF.

This clonotype was picked up a small number of times. J is TRBJ1-1 and V is TRBV5-1, with D uncertain. There are 14 residues in the CDR3. Germline V CDR1 and CDR2: SGHRS, YFSETQ. The germline V and J ends were trimmed by 0 bases and 5 bases, with 11 bases remaining between them. The CDR3 spells CASSLVWGITEAFF. CDR3 nucleotides: TGCGCCAGCAGCTTGGTTTGGGGTATTACTGAAGCTTTCTTT.

The chain is built from TRBV24-1 and TRBJ2-1, with D possibly matching TRBD1 (6 bases). The V end lost 3 bases, the J end lost 4 bases, and 12 bases lay between the germline ends. Germline CDR1 and CDR2: KGHDR and SFDVKD. This CDR3 is built from 15 residues. The CDR3, as DNA: TGTGCCACCAGTGATACAGGGTTTGAGTACAATGAGCAGTTCTTC. It encodes CATSDTGFEYNEQFF.

The rearrangement uses TRBV19 and TRBJ2-4; D ambiguous. From germline, CDR1 is LNHDA and CDR2 SQIVND (reference sequence). The CDR3 totals 11 residues. V lost 4 bases and J 12 bases, leaving 10 bases between the germline ends. The CDR3 sequence is CASSTPVTQYF. The DNA for the CDR3 is TGTGCCAGTAGTACCCCCGTAACTCAGTACTTC.

The chain links TRBV5-1 to TRBJ2-1; 8 bases are a match to TRBD2. The CDR3 loop spans 16 amino acids. V gave up 3 bases and J gave up 3 bases; unmatched junction bases: 8. From germline, CDR1 is SGHRS and CDR2 YFSETQ. CDR3 sequence reads: CASSSRAGVVYNEQFF. The CDR3 nucleotides are TGCGCCAGCAGCTCGAGAGCGGGAGTTGTCTACAATGAGCAGTTCTTC.

This clonotype was found many times. The V and J genes are TRBV28 and TRBJ2-5, with D hard to call. The CDR3 consists of 12 residues. Germline lookup yields CDR1 MDHEN and CDR2 SYDVKM. The germline V and J ends were trimmed by 6 bases and 4 bases, with 9 bases remaining between them. CDR3 protein: CASSLIGETQYF. The DNA for the CDR3 is TGTGCCAGCAGCTTAATCGGAGAGACCCAGTACTTC.

At least ten counts were recorded for this clonotype. The rearrangement links TRBV15 to TRBJ2-5, with D perhaps TRBD2 (7 bases). CDR3 size: 15 residues. Germline lookup yields CDR1 LNHNV and CDR2 YYDKDF (reference sequence). V was pared by 1 base and J by 2 bases, with 11 bases between. Written as DNA, the CDR3 is TGTGCCACCAGCAGAGGGGGGGGGCAGCAAGAGACCCAGTACTTC. Protein: CATSRGGGQQETQYF.